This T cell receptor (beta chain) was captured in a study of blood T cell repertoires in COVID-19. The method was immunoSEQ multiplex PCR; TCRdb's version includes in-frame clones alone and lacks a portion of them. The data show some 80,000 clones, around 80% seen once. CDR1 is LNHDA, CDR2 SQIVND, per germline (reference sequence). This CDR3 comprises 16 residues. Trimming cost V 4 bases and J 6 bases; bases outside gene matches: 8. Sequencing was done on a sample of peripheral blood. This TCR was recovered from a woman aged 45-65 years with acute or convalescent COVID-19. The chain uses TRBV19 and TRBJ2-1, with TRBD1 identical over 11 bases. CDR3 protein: CASSTTTGTGGNEQFF. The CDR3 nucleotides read TGTGCCAGTAGTACTACCACCGGGACAGGGGGCAATGAGCAGTTCTTC. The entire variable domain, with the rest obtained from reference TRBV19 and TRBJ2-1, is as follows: DGGITQSPKYLFRKEGQNVTLSCEQNLNHDAMYWYRQDPGQGLRLIYYSQIVNDFQKGDIAEGYSVSREKKESFPLTVTSAQKNPTAFYLCASSTTTGTGGNEQFFGPGTRLTVL.